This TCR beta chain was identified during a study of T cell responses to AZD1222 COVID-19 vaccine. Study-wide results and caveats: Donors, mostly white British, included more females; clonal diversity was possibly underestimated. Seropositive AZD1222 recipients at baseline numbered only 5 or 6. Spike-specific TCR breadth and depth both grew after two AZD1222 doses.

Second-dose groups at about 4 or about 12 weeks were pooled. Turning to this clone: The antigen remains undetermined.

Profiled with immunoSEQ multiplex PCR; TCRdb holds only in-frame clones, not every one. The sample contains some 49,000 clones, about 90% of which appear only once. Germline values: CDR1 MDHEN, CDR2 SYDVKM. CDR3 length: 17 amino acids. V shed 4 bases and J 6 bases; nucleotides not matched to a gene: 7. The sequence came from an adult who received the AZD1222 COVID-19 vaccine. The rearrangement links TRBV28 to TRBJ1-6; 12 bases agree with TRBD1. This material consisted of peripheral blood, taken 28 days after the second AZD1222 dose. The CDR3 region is CASSSGQGAIGNSPLHF. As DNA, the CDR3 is TGTGCCAGCAGTTCGGGACAGGGGGCGATTGGTAATTCACCCCTCCACTTT.